This TCR beta chain was sequenced in a study of blood T cell repertoires in COVID-19. Repertoires were generated with immunoSEQ multiplex PCR, while TCRdb's copy carries only in-frame clones and drops some. The table has some 430,000 clones, about 90% seen once; the top ten hold 0.55% to 0.75%. The CDR3 extends over 16 amino acids. The receptor was isolated from a young man who had recovered from COVID-19. The V and J genes are TRBV21-1 and TRBJ2-7; TRBD1 was called by the table and not checked on the DNA. TRBV21-1 is a listed pseudogene. Sequencing input: PBMCs or T cells enriched from blood (not recorded which). Here the CDR3 reads CASSKARETGVHEQYF. In nucleotides, the CDR3 is TGTGCCAGCAGCAAAGCGCGGGAGACAGGGGTCCACGAGCAGTACTTC.